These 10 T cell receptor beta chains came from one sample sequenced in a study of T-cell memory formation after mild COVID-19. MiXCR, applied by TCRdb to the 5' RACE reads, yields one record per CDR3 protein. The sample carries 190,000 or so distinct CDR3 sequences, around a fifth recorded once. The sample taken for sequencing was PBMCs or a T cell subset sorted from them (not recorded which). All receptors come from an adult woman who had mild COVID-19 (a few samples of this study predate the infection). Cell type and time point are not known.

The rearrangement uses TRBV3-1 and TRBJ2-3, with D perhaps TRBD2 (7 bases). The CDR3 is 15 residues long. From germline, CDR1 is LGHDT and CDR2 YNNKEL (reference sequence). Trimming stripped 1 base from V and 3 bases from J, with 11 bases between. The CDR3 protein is CASSQVAGATDTQYF. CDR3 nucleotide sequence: TGTGCCAGCAGCCAAGTGGCGGGGGCAACAGATACGCAGTATTTT.

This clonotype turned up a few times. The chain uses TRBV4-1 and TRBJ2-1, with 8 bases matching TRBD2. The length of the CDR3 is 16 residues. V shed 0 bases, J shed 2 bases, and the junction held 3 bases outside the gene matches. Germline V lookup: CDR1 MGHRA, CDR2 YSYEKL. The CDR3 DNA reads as TGCGCCAGCAGCCAAGAGGCTAGCGGGCCCTACAATGAGCAGTTCTTC. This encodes CASSQEASGPYNEQFF.

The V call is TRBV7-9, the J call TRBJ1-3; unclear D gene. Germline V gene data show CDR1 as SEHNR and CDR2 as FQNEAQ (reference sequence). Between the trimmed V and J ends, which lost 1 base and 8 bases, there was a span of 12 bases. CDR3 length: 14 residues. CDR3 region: CASSLGGLGYTIYF. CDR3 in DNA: TGTGCCAGCAGCTTAGGCGGTTTAGGATACACCATATATTTT.

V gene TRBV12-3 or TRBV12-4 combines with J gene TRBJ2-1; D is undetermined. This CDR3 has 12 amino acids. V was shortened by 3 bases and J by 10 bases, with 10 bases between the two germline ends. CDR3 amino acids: CASSFGRHEQFF. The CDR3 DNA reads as TGTGCCAGCAGTTTCGGTAGGCACGAGCAGTTCTTC.

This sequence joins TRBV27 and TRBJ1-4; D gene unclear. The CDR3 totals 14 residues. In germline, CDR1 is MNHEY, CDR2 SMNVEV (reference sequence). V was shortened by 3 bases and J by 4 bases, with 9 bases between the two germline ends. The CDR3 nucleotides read TGTGCCAGCAGTTTTTCGGGGATTAATGAAAAACTGTTTTTT. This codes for CASSFSGINEKLFF.

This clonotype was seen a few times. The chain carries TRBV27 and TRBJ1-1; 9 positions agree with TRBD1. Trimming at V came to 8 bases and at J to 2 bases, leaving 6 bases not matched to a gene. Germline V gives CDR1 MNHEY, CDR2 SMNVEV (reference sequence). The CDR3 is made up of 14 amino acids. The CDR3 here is CASGEQGANTEAFF. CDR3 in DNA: TGTGCCAGCGGGGAACAGGGGGCTAACACTGAAGCTTTCTTT.

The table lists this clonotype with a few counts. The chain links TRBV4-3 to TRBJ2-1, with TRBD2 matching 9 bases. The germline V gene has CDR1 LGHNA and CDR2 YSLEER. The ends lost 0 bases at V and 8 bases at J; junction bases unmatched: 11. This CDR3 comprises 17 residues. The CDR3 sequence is CASSQDFGGRARDEQFF. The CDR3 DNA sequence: TGCGCCAGCAGCCAAGATTTTGGCGGGAGGGCCCGGGATGAGCAGTTCTTC.

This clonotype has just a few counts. The CDR3 reads CGSRSYGYTF. CDR3 nucleotide sequence: TGTGGGTCCCGGAGCTATGGCTACACCTTC. The chain has TRBV30 and TRBJ1-2; D gene ambiguous. The V gene's germline CDR1 is GTSNPN and CDR2 SVGIG (reference sequence). The CDR3 spans 10 residues.

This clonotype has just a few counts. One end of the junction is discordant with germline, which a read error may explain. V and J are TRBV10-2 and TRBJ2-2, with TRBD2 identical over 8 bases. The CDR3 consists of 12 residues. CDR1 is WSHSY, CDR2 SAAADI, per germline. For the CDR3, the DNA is TGCGCCAGCAGTGAATTGGCGGGGGGGCTGTTTTTT. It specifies CASSELAGGLFF.

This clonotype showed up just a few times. The CDR3: CASSLFDPAATKEKLFF. CDR3 in DNA: TGTGCCAGCAGTTTATTTGATCCGGCCGCGACGAAGGAGAAACTGTTTTTT. The chain recombines TRBV27 with TRBJ1-4, with D unclear. The V end was cut by 1 base, the J end by 11 bases, with 23 bases between. The CDR3 contains 17 residues. Germline V gene sequence: CDR1 MNHEY, CDR2 SMNVEV (reference sequence).